A single sample gave rise to the 32 T cell receptor beta chains below, sequenced in a study of CD8+CD57+ T cells in acquired aplastic anemia (dated by TCRdb to the late 2010s). Expansion of CD8+CD57+ cells had been shown by flow cytometry in the patients chosen for sequencing. Sequencing took place on an Illumina HiSeq 2000. TCR beta VDJ combination and CDR3 sequence profiling used genomic DNA as the template. The raw public data were reprocessed by TCRdb itself: fastp quality trimming at Q25, MiXCR clonotype calling, in-frame beta chains only. Identical CDR3 proteins give one entry, which carries the most common genes and DNA. The sample data list approximately 150,000 distinct CDR3 sequences, and 47% of these were observed just once. The ten largest clones capture under 1.2% of the sample. The sample consisted of sorted CD4+, CD8+, or CD8+CD57+ T cells (not recorded which) from PBMCs. These receptors originate from a human donor with aplastic anemia.

This chain uses TRBV25-1 with TRBJ1-6; 9 bases are shared with TRBD1. Trimming at V came to 10 bases and at J to 7 bases, leaving 8 bases not matched to a gene. Germline assignment: CDR1 MGHDK and CDR2 SYGVNS. The CDR3 is made up of 14 amino acids. The CDR3 here is CATTGGGWNSPLHF. The CDR3 coding sequence is TGTGCCACTACAGGGGGCGGTTGGAATTCACCCCTCCACTTT.

This clonotype appeared many times. The gene calls are TRBV5-1 and TRBJ2-1; 12 nucleotides match TRBD2. V lost 2 bases, J lost 4 bases, and 4 bases stayed unmatched. Looked up from germline, CDR1 is SGHRS and CDR2 is YFSETQ. This CDR3 has 16 residues. The CDR3: CASSLLAGGLYNEQFF. As DNA, the CDR3 is TGCGCCAGCAGCTTACTAGCGGGGGGCCTTTACAATGAGCAGTTCTTC.

This clonotype was seen many times. One end of the junction is discordant with germline, which a read error may explain. The V gene is TRBV10-2, the J gene TRBJ1-1, with D hard to call. Per germline, CDR1 WSHSY and CDR2 SAAADI. The CDR3 length is 14 residues. The CDR3 here is CASAFGETNTEVFF. Written as DNA, the CDR3 is TGCGCCAGCGCCTTTGGGGAAACGAACACTGAAGTTTTCTTT.

Concerning this clonotype: At one boundary the junction diverges from the germline segment, which might be a read error. This chain uses TRBV20-1 with TRBJ2-7; D is uncertain. This CDR3 region has 13 residues. Per the germline V gene, CDR1 is DFQATT and CDR2 is SNEGSKA (reference sequence). CDR3 nucleotide sequence: TGCAGTGCTAGAGGCAACAGTAAATACGAGCAGTACTTT. Its protein product is CSARGNSKYEQYF.

This clonotype appeared many times. V usage is TRBV29-1 and J usage is TRBJ2-6, with 12 bases aligning to TRBD1. This CDR3 comprises 17 residues. Trimming cost V 0 bases and J 4 bases; bases outside gene matches: 4. The germline V gene encodes CDR1 SQVTM and CDR2 ANQGSEA. Here the CDR3 reads CSVEEGQGASGANVLTF. CDR3 in DNA: TGCAGCGTTGAAGAGGGACAGGGGGCGAGCGGGGCCAACGTCCTGACTTTC.

A word on this clonotype: Since a much larger clone is just one base distant, this may be a read error. The chain couples TRBV19 to TRBJ2-1; D possibly uses TRBD1 or TRBD2 (5 bases each). The CDR3 has 17 amino acids. Germline V CDR1 and CDR2: LNHDA, SQIVND (reference sequence). CDR3 in amino acids: CASSSGTLRSSYNEQSF. The CDR3 nucleotides read TGTGCCAGTAGTTCCGGGACGCTAAGGAGCTCCTACAATGAGCAGTCCTTC.

The chain recombines TRBV2 with TRBJ1-1; no definite D call. Trimming removed 4 bases at V and 6 bases at J, with 15 bases between. This CDR3 is built from 14 residues. Germline V CDR1 and CDR2: SNHLY, FYNNEI. The CDR3 region has the DNA TGTGCCAGCAGTGGACAATCCCCGGTGGCTGAAGCTTTCTTT. This sequence encodes CASSGQSPVAEAFF.

The table lists this clonotype with a count of one. The chain joins TRBV24-1 to TRBJ2-1, with 8 bases lining up with TRBD1. This CDR3 spans 16 amino acids. V shed 9 bases, J shed 2 bases, and the junction held 11 bases outside the gene matches. The germline V gene has CDR1 KGHDR and CDR2 SFDVKD. The CDR3 DNA reads TGTGCCACCGGCAGCTTACAGGGGGTTACCTACAATGAGCAGTTCTTC. It is translated as CATGSLQGVTYNEQFF.

This clonotype was picked up many times. The V and J genes are TRBV9 and TRBJ2-7, with TRBD1 matching over 7 bases. Germline-derived CDR1 and CDR2 are SGDLS and YYNGEE. The CDR3 consists of 14 residues. The ends lost 1 base at V and 7 bases at J; junction bases unmatched: 8. The CDR3 spells CASSVFGTVGEQYF. CDR3 DNA: TGTGCCAGCAGCGTATTCGGGACAGTTGGTGAGCAGTACTTC.

This clonotype appeared once. V and J are TRBV29-1 and TRBJ2-3; D possibly corresponds to TRBD2 (5 bases). Trimming took off 5 bases at V and 0 bases at J, with 6 bases between the two ends. Germline V gives CDR1 SQVTM, CDR2 ANQGSEA. This CDR3 is 12 amino acids long. CDR3 nucleotides: TGCAGCGTTCGGGGAAGCACAGATACGCAGTATTTT. Residues: CSVRGSTDTQYF.

CDR3 in amino acids: CASSRGQGQGRAEAFF. In DNA, the CDR3 is TGTGCCAGTAGCCGTGGACAGGGACAAGGCCGGGCTGAAGCTTTCTTT. The chain uses TRBV19 and TRBJ1-1; 8 bases agree with TRBD1. The CDR3 length is 16 residues. Germline V gene data show CDR1 as LNHDA and CDR2 as SQIVND (reference sequence). V dropped 6 bases and J dropped 6; count of bases not matched to a gene: 15.

The sample holds a few counts of this clonotype. This chain uses TRBV15 with TRBJ2-5, with TRBD2 as a possible D gene (6 bases). This CDR3 region has 13 residues. The V gene's germline CDR1 is LNHNV and CDR2 YYDKDF (reference sequence). V was clipped by 5 bases and J by 4 bases, with 11 bases between them. CDR3 amino acids: CATSLQGGETQYF. CDR3 coding DNA: TGTGCCACCAGCCTCCAGGGAGGAGAGACCCAGTACTTC.

This clonotype is a singleton in its sample. The chain uses TRBV9 and TRBJ1-5; no clear D gene. The length of the CDR3 is 14 residues. Trimming pared 0 bases from V and 8 bases from J, leaving 12 bases between. Germline CDR1 reads SGDLS; CDR2 reads YYNGEE. The CDR3 loop is CASSVGSGAEPQHF. DNA of the CDR3: TGTGCCAGCAGCGTAGGATCAGGAGCGGAGCCCCAGCATTTT.

The chain has TRBV24-1 and TRBJ2-7; D is unclear. The germline CDR1 and CDR2 sequences are KGHDR and SFDVKD. The CDR3 consists of 14 residues. Between the trimmed V and J ends, which lost 4 bases and 3 bases, there was a span of 12 bases. DNA of the CDR3: TGTGCCACCAGTGAAGGTGCATCGGGCTACGAGCAGTACTTC. Its protein product is CATSEGASGYEQYF.

The table lists this clonotype with many counts. The rearrangement joins TRBV19 to TRBJ2-3, with 10 bases lining up with TRBD1. CDR1 and CDR2 (germline): LNHDA, SQIVND (reference sequence). Trimming cost V 6 bases and J 4 bases; bases outside gene matches: 4. The CDR3 has 14 residues. The CDR3 DNA is TGTGCCAGTAGAAAGACAGGGGGCCCAGATACGCAGTATTTT. Translation gives CASRKTGGPDTQYF.

This clonotype was found many times. Here the CDR3 reads CASSAPGLAETQYF. The CDR3 DNA sequence: TGCGCCAGCAGTGCTCCGGGACTAGCCGAGACCCAGTACTTC. The chain employs TRBV10-2 and TRBJ2-5, with 9 bases aligning to TRBD2. The CDR3 length is 14 residues. J gave up 5 bases and V 4 bases, and 5 bases lay outside the gene matches. The germline V gene has CDR1 WSHSY and CDR2 SAAADI.

This chain uses TRBV19 with TRBJ2-1, with D perhaps TRBD2 (6 bases). The CDR3 loop spans 15 amino acids. Trimming removed 6 bases at V and 4 bases at J, with 16 bases between. The germline V gene has CDR1 LNHDA and CDR2 SQIVND (reference sequence). Here the CDR3 reads CASRVQAEGYNEQFF. The CDR3, as DNA: TGTGCCAGTAGGGTCCAAGCGGAGGGGTACAATGAGCAGTTCTTC.

V usage is TRBV6-5 and J usage is TRBJ1-4; tentative D call: TRBD1 (5 bases). This CDR3 has 15 residues. Trimming shortened V by 4 bases and J by 6 bases, and 15 bases separated the two germline ends. Germline V gene sequence: CDR1 MNHEY, CDR2 SVGAGI. The CDR3 DNA follows: TGTGCCAGCAGTTCCACCGGGGCCGTCTATGAAAAACTGTTTTTT. It encodes CASSSTGAVYEKLFF.

The chain recombines TRBV7-2 with TRBJ2-7; possible D gene TRBD2, 6 bases. CDR3 length: 13 residues. The V gene lost 4 bases and the J gene lost 3 bases, with 10 bases spanning the gap. Germline-derived CDR1 and CDR2 are SGHTA and FQGNSA. CDR3 coding DNA: TGTGCCAGCAGCTGGGGCGGGAACTACGAGCAGTACTTC. As protein: CASSWGGNYEQYF. The full variable domain, completed using reference TRBV7-2 and TRBJ2-7, is GAGVSQSPSNKVTEKGKDVELRCDPISGHTALYWYRQSLGQGLEFLIYFQGNSAPDKSGLPSDRFSAERTGGSVSTLTIQRTQQEDSAVYLCASSWGGNYEQYFGPGTRLTVT.

This clonotype was seen many times. This chain links TRBV7-9 with TRBJ1-4, with D perhaps matching TRBD1 (6 bases). Per the germline V gene, CDR1 is SEHNR and CDR2 is FQNEAQ (reference sequence). CDR3 size: 15 residues. Trimming took 7 bases from V and 5 from J, leaving 17 bases between them. Here the CDR3 reads CASKTGHTGNEKLFF. As DNA, the CDR3 is TGTGCCAGCAAAACCGGACACACAGGGAATGAAAAACTGTTTTTT.

This clonotype was counted many times. The chain recombines TRBV6-5 with TRBJ1-6; no clear D gene. Trimming shortened V by 3 bases and J by 9 bases, and 15 bases separated the two germline ends. The CDR3 extends over 15 amino acids. Germline CDR1 MNHEY, CDR2 SVGAGI. The CDR3 loop is CASSYEFSLISPLHF. The CDR3 DNA is TGTGCCAGCAGTTATGAGTTTTCCCTTATTTCACCCCTCCACTTT.

This clonotype was detected only a few times. The chain recombines TRBV29-1 with TRBJ2-1; D may be TRBD1 (6 bases). Germline V gives CDR1 SQVTM, CDR2 ANQGSEA. There are 13 residues in the CDR3. Trimming cost V 7 bases and J 6 bases, with 16 bases left between them. In nucleotides, the CDR3 is TGCAGCGAGATCCGGGACAATCCCAATGAGCAGTTCTTC. This translates into CSEIRDNPNEQFF.

This sequence joins TRBV24-1 and TRBJ2-3; weak D call: TRBD2 (6 bases). This CDR3 has 16 residues. V gave up 3 bases and J gave up 8 bases, with 20 bases separating them. From germline, CDR1 is KGHDR and CDR2 SFDVKD. DNA for the CDR3: TGTGCCACCAGTGATGGGGGGTCCGGCTTGGGGGGTACGCAGTATTTT. Encoded protein: CATSDGGSGLGGTQYF.

In the case of this clonotype: The conserved closing phenylalanine or tryptophan is absent in this CDR3, likely reflecting a read error. This chain's CDR3 is CSARSGLSNQPQHL. DNA for the CDR3: TGCAGTGCTAGATCGGGGCTCAGCAATCAGCCCCAGCATCTT. The chain combines TRBV20-1 with TRBJ1-5; possibly TRBD1 for D (5 bases). CDR3 length: 14 residues. Per germline, CDR1 DFQATT and CDR2 SNEGSKA (reference sequence). Deletions cut 2 bases from V and 1 base from J, with 9 bases between.

The genes are TRBV7-2 and TRBJ2-7; D is uncertain. This CDR3 has 11 amino acids. In germline, CDR1 is SGHTA, CDR2 FQGNSA. Trimming shortened V by 6 bases and J by 2 bases, and 5 bases separated the two germline ends. Here the CDR3 DNA reads TGTGCCAGCAGATTCACCTACGAGCAGTACTTC. Protein product: CASRFTYEQYF. The complete variable domain, with remaining parts taken from reference TRBV7-2 and TRBJ2-7, reads GAGVSQSPSNKVTEKGKDVELRCDPISGHTALYWYRQSLGQGLEFLIYFQGNSAPDKSGLPSDRFSAERTGGSVSTLTIQRTQQEDSAVYLCASRFTYEQYFGPGTRLTVT.

The gene calls are TRBV7-9 and TRBJ2-1, with D unclear. V lost 1 base to trimming and J lost 8 bases, with 6 bases between them. CDR3 length: 12 amino acids. Germline CDR1 SEHNR, CDR2 FQNEAQ (reference sequence). CDR3 bases: TGTGCCAGCAGCTTAGGTCCGGATGAGCAGTTCTTC. Translation gives CASSLGPDEQFF.

V usage is TRBV7-2 and J usage is TRBJ1-2; no clear D. Per germline, CDR1 SGHTA and CDR2 FQGNSA. The ends were cut back, 6 bases at V and 5 bases at J, with 13 bases in the middle. The CDR3 totals 13 residues. CDR3 sequence (DNA): TGTGCCAGCAGTTCGGCGAGTAGATATGGCTACACCTTC. Amino acids: CASSSASRYGYTF.

This clonotype was recorded at least ten times. The chain employs TRBV19 and TRBJ1-2, with 7 nucleotides matching TRBD1. The length of the CDR3 is 13 residues. V was pared by 7 bases and J by 7 bases, with 9 bases of the junction left unmatched. Looked up from germline, CDR1 is LNHDA and CDR2 is SQIVND (reference sequence). The CDR3 nucleotides are TGTGCCAGTAATAAAAAGGGGGCACCTGGCTACACCTTC. Amino acid sequence: CASNKKGAPGYTF.

The sample holds many counts of this clonotype. The gene calls are TRBV5-5 and TRBJ2-7; D is perhaps TRBD1 (6 bases). The ends were cut back, 0 bases at V and 2 bases at J, with 12 bases in the middle. The CDR3 length is 15 residues. CDR1 and CDR2 (germline): SGHKS, YYEKEE (reference sequence). CDR3 protein: CASSLGTVKTYEQYF. For the CDR3, the DNA is TGTGCCAGCAGCTTGGGGACAGTTAAGACCTACGAGCAGTACTTC.

This clonotype was seen ten or more times. J is TRBJ2-1 and V is TRBV7-8, with D perhaps TRBD2 (5 bases). The CDR3 loop spans 14 amino acids. CDR1 is SGHVS and CDR2 is FQNEAQ in the germline V gene. The ends were cut back, 4 bases at V and 6 bases at J, with 13 bases in the middle. The CDR3 sequence: CASSSELLANEQFF. CDR3 in DNA: TGTGCCAGCAGCTCCGAACTCCTAGCCAATGAGCAGTTCTTC.

This clonotype was found many times. The rearrangement links TRBV4-3 to TRBJ2-7, with TRBD1 as a possible D gene (5 bases). Germline V gene lookup returns CDR1 LGHNA and CDR2 YSLEER. Trimming took 0 bases from V and 4 from J, leaving 16 bases between them. This CDR3 region has 16 residues. As DNA, the CDR3 is TGCGCCAGCAGCCAAGAAATAGGGGCAGGACCTTACGAGCAGTACTTC. Its protein product is CASSQEIGAGPYEQYF.

This sequence joins TRBV24-1 and TRBJ2-5, with TRBD2 matching over 9 bases. The CDR3 is 14 amino acids. J lost 5 bases, V lost 6 bases, and 6 bases had no gene match. Germline CDR1 KGHDR, CDR2 SFDVKD. The CDR3 bases are TGTGCCACCAGTATTGCGGGAGGGTCGGAGACCCAGTACTTC. Translating it yields CATSIAGGSETQYF.